This TCR beta chain was profiled in a study of CD8 T cells in ankylosing spondylitis. The study's findings and limits: Characteristic, it appeared, of ankylosing spondylitis blood was a TCR beta motif of eight highly homologous variants. Disease-linked clones, CD8+, were relatively rare in peripheral blood. Earlier reports found some motif variants in synovial fluid and blood in reactive arthritis.

The authors made TCR beta libraries by quantitative 5'-RACE with molecular barcodes. Via MiXCR, TCRdb re-called the 5' RACE reads, giving one row per CDR3 protein. The sample lists about 800,000 distinct CDR3 sequences, over 9.5% seen once, with roughly 0.51% in the top ten. This clonotype was found a few times. Antigen: not known. Material: blood, either unsorted or a sorted T cell fraction (not recorded which). The receptor was derived from a male donor with ankylosing spondylitis.

CDR3 region: CASYMGGLAETQYF. Here the CDR3 DNA reads TGTGCCAGCTATATGGGGGGGCTCGCGGAGACCCAGTACTTC. The chain recombines TRBV5-4 with TRBJ2-5, with D perhaps matching TRBD2 (7 bases). Germline CDR1 reads SGHNT; CDR2 reads YYREEE (reference sequence). This CDR3 is 14 amino acids long. The V gene lost 7 bases and the J gene lost 5 bases, with 18 bases spanning the gap.